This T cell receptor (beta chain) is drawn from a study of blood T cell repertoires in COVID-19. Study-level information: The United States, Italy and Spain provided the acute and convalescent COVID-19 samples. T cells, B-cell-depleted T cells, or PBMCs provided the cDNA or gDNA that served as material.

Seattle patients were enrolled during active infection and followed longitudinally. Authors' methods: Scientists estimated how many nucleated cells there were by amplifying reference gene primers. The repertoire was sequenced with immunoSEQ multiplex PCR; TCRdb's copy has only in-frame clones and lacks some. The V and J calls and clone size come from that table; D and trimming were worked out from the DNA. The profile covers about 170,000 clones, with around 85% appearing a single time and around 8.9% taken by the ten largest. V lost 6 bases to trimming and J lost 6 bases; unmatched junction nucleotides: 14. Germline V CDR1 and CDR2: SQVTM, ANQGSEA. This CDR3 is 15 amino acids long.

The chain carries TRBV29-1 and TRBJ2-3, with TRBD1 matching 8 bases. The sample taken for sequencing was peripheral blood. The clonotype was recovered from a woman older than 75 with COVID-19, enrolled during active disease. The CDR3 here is CSVRRVTGGRDTQYF. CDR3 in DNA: TGCAGCGTGCGAAGAGTTACAGGGGGTCGGGATACGCAGTATTTT.